The clone carrying this TCR beta chain was seen many times. Its antigen is unknown. The CDR3 contains 13 residues. Looked up from germline, CDR1 is SGHRS and CDR2 is YFSETQ. The germline V and J ends were trimmed by 6 bases and 1 base, with 10 bases remaining between them. This sample was taken from a study of T cells after yellow fever vaccination. Whole-study findings and limits: Sorted repertoires could include abundant contaminating clonotypes from bulk cells. In post-booster samples, most primary-vaccination clones reappeared (roughly 96% CD4, approximately 91% CD8). Weaker in magnitude, the secondary response showed a faster peak on day 5 versus 15.

MiXCR was run by TCRdb on the 5' RACE reads, yielding one entry per CDR3 protein. The top ten clones hold 20% to 25% of a sample with under 350,000 distinct CDR3 sequences, 4.1% of them seen once. The chain has TRBV5-1 and TRBJ1-1, with TRBD1 as a possible D gene (6 bases). This specimen was PBMCs, taken 5 days after the yellow fever booster vaccination. The TCR originated in a man between 18 and 29 years old who received the YFV17D yellow fever vaccine. CDR3 amino acids: CASKVQGNTEAFF. The CDR3 nucleotides are TGCGCCAGCAAGGTACAGGGGAACACTGAAGCTTTCTTT.